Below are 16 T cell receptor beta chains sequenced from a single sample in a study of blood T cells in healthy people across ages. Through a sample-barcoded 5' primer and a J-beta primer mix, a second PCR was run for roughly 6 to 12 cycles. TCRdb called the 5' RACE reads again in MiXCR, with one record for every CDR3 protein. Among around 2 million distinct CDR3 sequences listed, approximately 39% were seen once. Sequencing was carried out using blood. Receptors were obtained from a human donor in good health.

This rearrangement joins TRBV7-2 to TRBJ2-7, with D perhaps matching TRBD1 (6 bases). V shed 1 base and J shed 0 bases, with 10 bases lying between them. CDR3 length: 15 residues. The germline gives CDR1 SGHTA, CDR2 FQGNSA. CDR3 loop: CASSLVSGASYEQYF. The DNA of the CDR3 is TGTGCCAGCAGCTTAGTTTCAGGGGCCTCCTACGAGCAGTACTTC.

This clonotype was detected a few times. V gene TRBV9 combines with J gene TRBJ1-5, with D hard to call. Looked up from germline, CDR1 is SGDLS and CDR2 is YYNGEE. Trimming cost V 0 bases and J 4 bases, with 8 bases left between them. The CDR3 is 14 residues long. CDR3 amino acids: CASSVGLTNQPQHF. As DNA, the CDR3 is TGTGCCAGCAGCGTAGGTCTTACTAATCAGCCCCAGCATTTT. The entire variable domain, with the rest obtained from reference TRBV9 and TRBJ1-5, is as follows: DSGVTQTPKHLITATGQRVTLRCSPRSGDLSVYWYQQSLDQGLQFLIQYYNGEERAKGNILERFSAQQFPDLHSELNLSSLELGDSALYFCASSVGLTNQPQHFGDGTRLSIL.

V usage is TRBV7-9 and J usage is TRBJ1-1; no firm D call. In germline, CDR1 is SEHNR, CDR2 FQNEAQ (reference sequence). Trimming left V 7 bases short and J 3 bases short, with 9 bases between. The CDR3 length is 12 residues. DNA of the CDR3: TGTGCCAGCATCGCGGGTTACACTGAAGCTTTCTTT. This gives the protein CASIAGYTEAFF.

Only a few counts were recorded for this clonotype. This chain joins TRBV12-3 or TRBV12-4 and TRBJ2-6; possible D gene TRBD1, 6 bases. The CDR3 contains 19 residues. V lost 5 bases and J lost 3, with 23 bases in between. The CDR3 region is CASSPRMGYRAVGANVLTF. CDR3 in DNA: TGTGCCAGCAGTCCACGAATGGGGTACAGGGCAGTTGGGGCCAACGTCCTGACTTTC.

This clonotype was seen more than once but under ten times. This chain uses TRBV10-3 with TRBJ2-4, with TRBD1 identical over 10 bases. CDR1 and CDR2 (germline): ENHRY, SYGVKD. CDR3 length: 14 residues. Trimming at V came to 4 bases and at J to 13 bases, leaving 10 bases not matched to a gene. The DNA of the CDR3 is TGTGCCATCAGTGCTACAGGACAGGGGGGAAAGCAGTACTTC. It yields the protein CAISATGQGGKQYF.

The DNA of the CDR3 is TGCGCCAGCAGCCTCTATTGGACAGGAGAATCCTACGAGCAGTACTTC. Protein sequence: CASSLYWTGESYEQYF. The V gene is TRBV4-1, the J gene TRBJ2-7; 7 bases match TRBD1. Germline V CDR1 and CDR2: MGHRA, YSYEKL. The CDR3 length is 16 residues. Trimming at V came to 4 bases and at J to 1 base, leaving 10 bases not matched to a gene.

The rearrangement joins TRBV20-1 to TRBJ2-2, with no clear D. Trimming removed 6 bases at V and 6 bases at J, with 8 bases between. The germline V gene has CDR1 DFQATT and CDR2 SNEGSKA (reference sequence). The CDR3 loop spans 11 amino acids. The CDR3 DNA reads TGCAGTGCCCCCAGGTCCGGGGAGCTGTTTTTT. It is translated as CSAPRSGELFF.

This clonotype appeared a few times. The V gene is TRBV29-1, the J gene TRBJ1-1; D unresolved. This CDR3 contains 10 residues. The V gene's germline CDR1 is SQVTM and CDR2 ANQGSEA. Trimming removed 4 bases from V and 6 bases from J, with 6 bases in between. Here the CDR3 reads CSVVPSEAFF. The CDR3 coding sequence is TGCAGCGTTGTGCCCTCTGAAGCTTTCTTT.

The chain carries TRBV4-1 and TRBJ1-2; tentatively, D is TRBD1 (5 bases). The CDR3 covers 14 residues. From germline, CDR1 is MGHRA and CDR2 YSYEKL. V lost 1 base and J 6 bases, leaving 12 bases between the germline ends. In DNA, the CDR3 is TGCGCCAGCAGCCAAGCGCTAGGGGACCATGGCTACACCTTC. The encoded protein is CASSQALGDHGYTF.

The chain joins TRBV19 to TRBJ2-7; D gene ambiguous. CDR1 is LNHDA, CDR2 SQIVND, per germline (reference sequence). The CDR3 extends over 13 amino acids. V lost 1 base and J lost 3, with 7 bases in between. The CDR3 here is CASSIGANYEQYF. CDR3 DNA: TGTGCCAGTAGTATAGGAGCTAACTACGAGCAGTACTTC.

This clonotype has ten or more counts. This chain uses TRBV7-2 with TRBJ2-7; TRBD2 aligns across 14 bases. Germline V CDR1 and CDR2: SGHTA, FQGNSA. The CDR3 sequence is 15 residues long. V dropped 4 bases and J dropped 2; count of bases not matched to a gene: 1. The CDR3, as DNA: TGTGCCAGCAGCTCGGGACTAGCGGGGGCCTACGAGCAGTACTTC. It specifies CASSSGLAGAYEQYF.

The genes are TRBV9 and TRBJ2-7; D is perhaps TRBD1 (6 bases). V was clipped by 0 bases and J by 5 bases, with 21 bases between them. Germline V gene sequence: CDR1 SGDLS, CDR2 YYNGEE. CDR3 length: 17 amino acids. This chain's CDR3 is CASSVGLRGTSVDEQYF. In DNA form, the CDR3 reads TGTGCCAGCAGCGTAGGTCTAAGGGGGACATCCGTGGACGAGCAGTACTTC.

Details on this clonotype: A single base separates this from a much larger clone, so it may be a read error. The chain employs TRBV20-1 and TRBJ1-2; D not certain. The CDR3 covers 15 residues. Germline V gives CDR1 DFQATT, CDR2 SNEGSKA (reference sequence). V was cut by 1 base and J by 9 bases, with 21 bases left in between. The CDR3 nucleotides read TGCAGTGCTAGAGCCCCGGGTGTACCTGTGGATAGCTACACCTTC. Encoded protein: CSARAPGVPVDSYTF.

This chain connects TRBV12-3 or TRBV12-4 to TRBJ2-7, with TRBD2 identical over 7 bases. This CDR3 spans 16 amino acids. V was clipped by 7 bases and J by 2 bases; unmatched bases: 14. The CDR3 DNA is TGTGCCAGCACCCTGGGCCAGGGAGCGGGAACCTACGAGCAGTACTTC. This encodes CASTLGQGAGTYEQYF.

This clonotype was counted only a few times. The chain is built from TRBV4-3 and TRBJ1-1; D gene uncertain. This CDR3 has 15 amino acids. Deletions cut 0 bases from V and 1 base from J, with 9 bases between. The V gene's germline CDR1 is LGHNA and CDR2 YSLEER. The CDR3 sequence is CASSQEAAQNTEAFF. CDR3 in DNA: TGCGCCAGCAGCCAAGAAGCGGCGCAGAACACTGAAGCTTTCTTT.

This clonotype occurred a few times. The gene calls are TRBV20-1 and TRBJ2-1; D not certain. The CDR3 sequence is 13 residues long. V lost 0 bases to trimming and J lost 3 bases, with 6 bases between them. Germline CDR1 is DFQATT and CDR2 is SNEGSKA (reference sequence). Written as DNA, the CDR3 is TGCAGTGCTAGAGACCACGACTACAATGAGCAGTTCTTC. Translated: CSARDHDYNEQFF.